What follows are 27 T cell receptor beta chains derived from one specimen sequenced in a study of cytomegalovirus exposure and HLA in healthy donors. Primers included in the PCR were 60 Vbeta and 13 Jbeta primers. TCRdb's copy holds only in-frame clones and misses some; the assay was immunoSEQ multiplex PCR. Of over 65,000 clones in the sample, roughly 80% were seen once. The specimen was PBMCs. All receptors come from a woman between 25 and 40 years old in good health and CMV-seropositive.

The V and J genes are TRBV27 and TRBJ2-7; TRBD1 aligns across 9 bases. This CDR3 is built from 15 residues. Per germline, CDR1 MNHEY and CDR2 SMNVEV (reference sequence). With V trimmed by 4 bases and J by 5 bases, 9 bases remained unmatched. The CDR3: CASSYPGQGSDEQYF. The CDR3 region has the DNA TGTGCCAGCAGTTATCCGGGACAGGGTAGCGACGAGCAGTACTTC.

V gene TRBV10-3 combines with J gene TRBJ2-5; D may be TRBD2 (6 bases). CDR3 length equals 13 residues. Germline CDR1 ENHRY, CDR2 SYGVKD. Trimming took off 10 bases at V and 1 base at J, with 13 bases between the two ends. CDR3 nucleotides: TGTGCCACCTCGGGACTGTCCCAAGAGACCCAGTACTTC. Protein product: CATSGLSQETQYF.

V is TRBV5-1 and J is TRBJ1-2, with D uncertain. The CDR3 is 13 residues long. The germline gives CDR1 SGHRS, CDR2 YFSETQ. V was pared by 2 bases and J by 7 bases, with 12 bases between. The CDR3 reads CASSLEEEGGYTF. DNA for the CDR3: TGCGCCAGCAGCTTAGAGGAGGAAGGTGGCTACACCTTC.

V usage is TRBV7-2 and J usage is TRBJ2-7; 9 nucleotides line up with TRBD2. The J segment lost 2 bases and the V segment lost 1 base, leaving 3 bases of the junction unmatched. Germline V gene data show CDR1 as SGHTA and CDR2 as FQGNSA. CDR3 length equals 15 residues. The CDR3 is CASSLGAGGPYEQYF. The CDR3 DNA reads TGTGCCAGCAGCTTAGGGGCGGGAGGGCCCTACGAGCAGTACTTC.

The chain recombines TRBV4-2 with TRBJ2-2, with D possibly TRBD2 on 6 matching bases. Germline assignment: CDR1 LGHNA and CDR2 YNFKEQ. V was cut by 4 bases and J by 0 bases, with 12 bases left in between. The CDR3 runs to 16 residues. The DNA of the CDR3 is TGTGCCAGCAGCCGCCCCGGGGGAACGAACACCGGGGAGCTGTTTTTT. Translating gives CASSRPGGTNTGELFF.

This clone was recorded a few times. The gene calls are TRBV5-5 and TRBJ2-1; TRBD2 might be the D (6 bases). The germline V and J ends were trimmed by 4 bases and 3 bases, with 8 bases remaining between them. The CDR3 is 13 amino acids. The V gene's germline CDR1 is SGHKS and CDR2 YYEKEE (reference sequence). The CDR3 here is CASSRRDYNEQFF. The CDR3 nucleotides are TGTGCCAGCAGCAGGAGGGACTACAATGAGCAGTTCTTC.

This rearrangement joins TRBV2 to TRBJ1-2; D perhaps matches TRBD1 (6 bases). The CDR3 covers 13 residues. Germline V gene lookup returns CDR1 SNHLY and CDR2 FYNNEI. V lost 1 base to trimming and J lost 8 bases, with 11 bases between them. Here the CDR3 reads CASSEEWGRGYTF. In DNA, the CDR3 is TGTGCCAGCAGTGAAGAATGGGGGCGCGGCTACACCTTC. The whole variable domain, filled in from reference TRBV2 and TRBJ1-2, reads EPEVTQTPSHQVTQMGQEVILRCVPISNHLYFYWYRQILGQKVEFLVSFYNNEISEKSEIFDDQFSVERPDGSNFTLKIRSTKLEDSAMYFCASSEEWGRGYTFGSGTRLTVV.

This clone has just one count. This chain joins TRBV29-1 and TRBJ1-2, with TRBD1 identical over 8 bases. Germline V gene sequence: CDR1 SQVTM, CDR2 ANQGSEA. The CDR3 is 12 amino acids. Germline trimming cut 8 bases from V and 8 bases from J; bases unmatched to any gene: 10. In nucleotides, the CDR3 is TGCAGCATATCGACAGGGGCAGCGGGCTACACCTTC. Translation gives CSISTGAAGYTF.

The V gene is TRBV9, the J gene TRBJ1-6; perhaps TRBD1 as D (6 bases). CDR1 is SGDLS, CDR2 YYNGEE, per germline. The V end lost 4 bases, the J end lost 6 bases, and 14 bases lay between the germline ends. The CDR3 covers 15 residues. CDR3 DNA: TGTGCCAGCAGCCCCTCCGGACAGCCTAATTCACCCCTCCACTTT. Protein sequence: CASSPSGQPNSPLHF.

The rearrangement links TRBV27 to TRBJ2-7, with TRBD2 matching over 10 bases. Germline-derived CDR1 and CDR2 are MNHEY and SMNVEV (reference sequence). The CDR3 runs to 15 residues. Unmatched junction bases numbered 4, after V lost 1 base and J lost 4 bases. The CDR3 sequence: CASSLFSGRQYEQYF. The CDR3 DNA follows: TGTGCCAGCAGTTTATTTAGCGGGAGGCAATACGAGCAGTACTTC.

The V gene is TRBV4-1, the J gene TRBJ2-2; 8 positions agree with TRBD1. CDR3 length: 16 amino acids. Germline trimming cut 0 bases from V and 6 bases from J; bases unmatched to any gene: 6. Germline lookup yields CDR1 MGHRA and CDR2 YSYEKL. CDR3 protein: CASSQDSGRGPGELFF. The CDR3 nucleotides are TGCGCCAGCAGCCAAGACTCTGGCAGGGGGCCCGGGGAGCTGTTTTTT.

The chain employs TRBV25-1 and TRBJ1-1, with D perhaps TRBD1 (5 bases). Germline values: CDR1 MGHDK, CDR2 SYGVNS. CDR3 size: 15 residues. V lost 4 bases, J lost 2 bases, and 14 bases lay in between. DNA of the CDR3: TGTGCCAGCAGTGGATTCGGGACTTTCAACACTGAAGCTTTCTTT. This sequence encodes CASSGFGTFNTEAFF.

The count of this clone is one. J is TRBJ2-1 and V is TRBV9; 9 bases match TRBD2. The ends lost 0 bases at V and 5 bases at J; junction bases unmatched: 6. The CDR3 has 16 amino acids. CDR1 and CDR2 from the germline V gene are SGDLS and YYNGEE. This CDR3 reads CASSVGSSGRDNEQFF. CDR3 in DNA: TGTGCCAGCAGCGTAGGGAGTAGCGGGAGAGACAATGAGCAGTTCTTC.

The V and J genes are TRBV6-5 and TRBJ1-5, with D unresolved. Germline V CDR1 and CDR2: MNHEY, SVGAGI. V was shortened by 2 bases and J by 0 bases, with 8 bases between the two germline ends. The CDR3 spans 15 residues. CDR3 region: CASSYRLSSNQPQHF. The CDR3 DNA is TGTGCCAGCAGTTACAGACTGAGTAGCAATCAGCCCCAGCATTTT.

The chain links TRBV7-2 to TRBJ1-2; TRBD1 matches 9 bases. Per the germline V gene, CDR1 is SGHTA and CDR2 is FQGNSA. The CDR3 covers 17 residues. With V trimmed by 4 bases and J by 5 bases, 14 bases remained unmatched. CDR3 amino acids: CASSSIATGGWGYGYTF. CDR3 nucleotide sequence: TGTGCCAGCAGCTCCATTGCGACAGGGGGGTGGGGATATGGCTACACCTTC.

The chain uses TRBV27 and TRBJ2-7; D perhaps matches TRBD2 (5 bases). This CDR3 comprises 16 residues. Germline lookup yields CDR1 MNHEY and CDR2 SMNVEV (reference sequence). V was trimmed by 0 bases and J by 0 bases, leaving 12 bases between them. CDR3 in amino acids: CASSLSNGGSSYEQYF. The CDR3 DNA reads as TGTGCCAGCAGTTTATCGAATGGTGGGAGCTCCTACGAGCAGTACTTC.

This chain connects TRBV6-6 to TRBJ1-1; D possibly corresponds to TRBD1 (5 bases). Germline V gives CDR1 MNHNY, CDR2 SVGAGI (reference sequence). The CDR3 covers 13 residues. The V end was cut by 6 bases, the J end by 4 bases, with 12 bases between. The CDR3 loop is CASRPREGTEAFF. In DNA form, the CDR3 reads TGTGCCAGCAGACCCAGGGAGGGCACTGAAGCTTTCTTT.

The chain couples TRBV19 to TRBJ1-1; TRBD1 aligns across 8 bases. Germline CDR1 reads LNHDA; CDR2 reads SQIVND (reference sequence). The CDR3 is 14 residues long. With 3 bases clipped from V and 8 bases from J, the junction kept 8 bases outside the gene matches. CDR3 DNA: TGTGCCAGTAGTATTGGGACAGGACCTGTGGAAGCTTTCTTT. This gives the protein CASSIGTGPVEAFF. Based on the CDR3 plus reference TRBV19 and TRBJ1-1, the full variable domain is DGGITQSPKYLFRKEGQNVTLSCEQNLNHDAMYWYRQDPGQGLRLIYYSQIVNDFQKGDIAEGYSVSREKKESFPLTVTSAQKNPTAFYLCASSIGTGPVEAFFGQGTRLTVV.

The chain combines TRBV10-3 with TRBJ2-2; 9 bases map to TRBD1. Germline values: CDR1 ENHRY, CDR2 SYGVKD. V shed 10 bases, J shed 1 base, and the junction held 13 bases outside the gene matches. The CDR3 spans 17 residues. The CDR3 loop reads CATGQGKTSENTGELFF. CDR3 DNA sequence: TGTGCCACCGGACAGGGGAAAACTAGCGAGAACACCGGGGAGCTGTTTTTT.

V usage is TRBV15 and J usage is TRBJ1-3; possibly TRBD1 for D (5 bases). This CDR3 region has 15 residues. Germline V gene sequence: CDR1 LNHNV, CDR2 YYDKDF (reference sequence). V gave up 0 bases and J gave up 2 bases, with 8 bases separating them. The CDR3 DNA reads TGTGCCACCAGCAGAGATACAGGCGCTGGAAACACCATATATTTT. This encodes CATSRDTGAGNTIYF. Full variable domain (rest looked up from reference TRBV15 and TRBJ1-3): DAMVIQNPRYQVTQFGKPVTLSCSQTLNHNVMYWYQQKSSQAPKLLFHYYDKDFNNEADTPDNFQSRRPNTSFCFLDIRSPGLGDTAMYLCATSRDTGAGNTIYFGEGSWLTVV.

In this sample, this clone turned up a few times. The chain has TRBV11-2 and TRBJ2-1; 7 bases are a match to TRBD2. Germline V gene lookup returns CDR1 SGHAT and CDR2 FQNNGV. This CDR3 is 17 amino acids long. With V trimmed by 5 bases and J by 3 bases, 13 bases remained unmatched. CDR3 in DNA: TGTGCCAGCAGCCTAGGGGTGGCGGGAGAAATCTACAATGAGCAGTTCTTC. Its protein is CASSLGVAGEIYNEQFF. The complete variable domain, with remaining parts taken from reference TRBV11-2 and TRBJ2-1, reads EAGVAQSPRYKIIEKRQSVAFWCNPISGHATLYWYQQILGQGPKLLIQFQNNGVVDDSQLPKDRFSAERLKGVDSTLKIQPAKLEDSAVYLCASSLGVAGEIYNEQFFGPGTRLTVL.

The gene calls are TRBV27 and TRBJ1-2; 8 bases map to TRBD1. V lost 3 bases to trimming and J lost 2 bases; unmatched junction nucleotides: 2. Germline-derived CDR1 and CDR2 are MNHEY and SMNVEV (reference sequence). This CDR3 is 14 amino acids long. The CDR3 region has the DNA TGTGCCAGCAGTTTTAGACAGGGGAACTATGGCTACACCTTC. This sequence encodes CASSFRQGNYGYTF.

The V gene is TRBV7-9, the J gene TRBJ1-1; D is uncertain. Germline V gene data show CDR1 as SEHNR and CDR2 as FQNEAQ (reference sequence). V was trimmed by 5 bases and J by 1 base, leaving 14 bases between them. CDR3 length: 15 amino acids. This chain's CDR3 is CASSPPSAANTEAFF. DNA for the CDR3: TGTGCCAGCAGCCCCCCCAGTGCGGCGAACACTGAAGCTTTCTTT.

The rearrangement links TRBV5-5 to TRBJ2-1, with 8 positions matching TRBD1. With 4 bases clipped from V and 4 bases from J, the junction kept 10 bases outside the gene matches. The CDR3 runs to 16 residues. Germline CDR1 reads SGHKS; CDR2 reads YYEKEE (reference sequence). The CDR3 region is CASSDLPTGDYNEQFF. DNA for the CDR3: TGTGCCAGCAGCGACCTACCGACAGGGGATTACAATGAGCAGTTCTTC.

V is TRBV2 and J is TRBJ2-7, with a tentative D call TRBD1 (5 bases). The germline CDR1 and CDR2 sequences are SNHLY and FYNNEI. This CDR3 region has 13 residues. Trimming took 5 bases from V and 2 from J, leaving 10 bases between them. The CDR3 nucleotides are TGTGCCAGCAGTCAGGGTAGAACCTACGAGCAGTACTTC. It codes for CASSQGRTYEQYF.

The chain couples TRBV2 to TRBJ2-2; a possible D gene is TRBD2 (7 bases). From germline, CDR1 is SNHLY and CDR2 FYNNEI. CDR3 length: 19 residues. V gave up 3 bases and J gave up 3 bases, with 23 bases separating them. As DNA, the CDR3 is TGTGCCAGCAGTGATTTAGGCAACGGGCAGGGGAGGGACACCGGGGAGCTGTTTTTT. It translates to CASSDLGNGQGRDTGELFF.

The chain links TRBV5-1 to TRBJ2-6; D not certain. Trimming stripped 0 bases from V and 0 bases from J, with 4 bases between. Per the germline V gene, CDR1 is SGHRS and CDR2 is YFSETQ. This CDR3 contains 15 residues. CDR3 nucleotide sequence: TGCGCCAGCAGCTTGGCGAGCTCTGGGGCCAACGTCCTGACTTTC. It translates to CASSLASSGANVLTF. Filled out from reference TRBV5-1 and TRBJ2-6, the complete variable domain reads KAGVTQTPRYLIKTRGQQVTLSCSPISGHRSVSWYQQTPGQGLQFLFEYFSETQRNKGNFPGRFSGRQFSNSRSEMNVSTLELGDSALYLCASSLASSGANVLTFGAGSRLTVL.